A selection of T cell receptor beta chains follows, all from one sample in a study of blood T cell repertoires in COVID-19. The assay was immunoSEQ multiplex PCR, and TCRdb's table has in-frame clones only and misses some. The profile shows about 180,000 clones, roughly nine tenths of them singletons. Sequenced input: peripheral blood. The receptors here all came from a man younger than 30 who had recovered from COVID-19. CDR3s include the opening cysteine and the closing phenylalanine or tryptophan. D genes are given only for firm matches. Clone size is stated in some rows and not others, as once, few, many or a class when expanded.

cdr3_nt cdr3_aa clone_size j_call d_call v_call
TGTGCCAGTAACAGGGGGGAGGCTGAAGCTTTCTTT CASNRGEAEAFF NA TRBJ1-1 TRBD1 TRBV19
TGTGCCAGCAGTGAGCTACAGGGGGCTCGGGGCAATCAGCCCCAGCATTTT CASSELQGARGNQPQHF few TRBJ1-5 TRBD1 TRBV2
TGTGCCAGCAGCTTAGCGCTAGAGGCCGTTGAAAAACTGTTTTTT CASSLALEAVEKLFF NA TRBJ1-4 NA TRBV7-9
TGTGCCAGCAGTGAAGACAGGGCTGAAGCTTTCTTT CASSEDRAEAFF NA TRBJ1-1 NA TRBV6-1
TGTGCCAGCTCACCACGGGGGCTGGACGAGCAGTACTTC CASSPRGLDEQYF NA TRBJ2-7 NA TRBV18
TGTGCCAGCAGCTTAGCGACTAGCGGGACCTGGAAGAACAATGAGCAGTTCTTC CASSLATSGTWKNNEQFF NA TRBJ2-1 TRBD2 TRBV7-9
TGTGCCAGCAGTTCTCCCGCACGGGGGAGCTCCTACAATGAGCAGTTCTTC CASSSPARGSSYNEQFF NA TRBJ2-1 NA TRBV6-2/TRBV6-3
TGTGCCAGCCTTCTACCGGGACCAGCGGGCACTGAAGCTTTCTTT CASLLPGPAGTEAFF many TRBJ1-1 NA TRBV19
TGTGCCAGCAGTCCCGGACAAGAACAACCATACTCTGGGGCCAACGTCCTGACTTTC CASSPGQEQPYSGANVLTF NA TRBJ2-6 NA TRBV27
TGTGCCAGTAGTATCTGGACAGGGTACAACACAGATACGCAGTATTTT CASSIWTGYNTDTQYF NA TRBJ2-3 TRBD1 TRBV19
TGTGCCAGCAGGGCTCTCCACAGCTCTGGAAACACCATATATTTT CASRALHSSGNTIYF NA TRBJ1-3 NA TRBV25-1
TGTGCCAGTAGTCGGGACAGGGTCGATGGCTACACCTTC CASSRDRVDGYTF NA TRBJ1-2 TRBD1 TRBV19
TGCGCCAGCAGCCAAGAAGACAGATTCACAGATACGCAGTATTTT CASSQEDRFTDTQYF NA TRBJ2-3 NA TRBV4-3
TGTGCCAGCGGACGGGATTTAACCTACGAGCAGTACTTC CASGRDLTYEQYF NA TRBJ2-7 NA TRBV2
TGTGCCACCTCCAGGACATTCAGGGGCACCTCCTACACCTTC CATSRTFRGTSYTF NA TRBJ1-2 NA TRBV19
TGTGCCATCAGCTACGGACAGTTGTATGGCTACACCTTC CAISYGQLYGYTF once TRBJ1-2 NA TRBV10-3
TGCGCCAGCAGCCAAGATCGCCGCGGGTACCCCTACGAGCAGTACTTC CASSQDRRGYPYEQYF NA TRBJ2-7 NA TRBV4-3
TGTGCCAGCAGTCCTCCTGCTAGCGGGTTACCCTACGAGCAGTACTTC CASSPPASGLPYEQYF NA TRBJ2-7 TRBD2 TRBV5-8
TGTGCCAGCAGTTCCCCGGGGCAGGGGGACTACGAGCAGTACTTC CASSSPGQGDYEQYF NA TRBJ2-7 TRBD1 TRBV28
TGCAGTGCCGGGACGGGAGATGGCTACACCTTC CSAGTGDGYTF NA TRBJ1-2 NA TRBV20-1
TGTGCCAGCTCTAGTCCCGGACAGGGGTTCGATGAGCAGTTCTTC CASSSPGQGFDEQFF NA TRBJ2-1 TRBD1 TRBV7-9
TGTGCCAGCAGCTTAGCGTGGGGGGCTGAAGCTTTCTTT CASSLAWGAEAFF NA TRBJ1-1 NA TRBV7-2
TGCGCCAGCAGCCAAGTACCGGGGACTAGCTCCTACAATGAGCAGTTCTTC CASSQVPGTSSYNEQFF NA TRBJ2-1 TRBD2 TRBV4-1
TGCGCCAGCAGCCCGTCCCCTAGCGGCTACAATGAGCAGTTCTTC CASSPSPSGYNEQFF NA TRBJ2-1 TRBD2 TRBV4-3
TGCAGCGTTGAAGATAGTGTTCGAGCGGGAGTTGGGCAAGAGACCCAGTACTTC CSVEDSVRAGVGQETQYF once TRBJ2-5 TRBD2 TRBV29-1
TGTGCCAGCAGTTTACGGGGTGCCCTAAATGAGCAGTTCTTC CASSLRGALNEQFF NA TRBJ2-1 NA TRBV6-2/TRBV6-3
TGTGCCAGCAGTCGGGACAGCCTAAACTATGGCTACACCTTC CASSRDSLNYGYTF few TRBJ1-2 TRBD1 TRBV6-2/TRBV6-3
TGTGCCAGCAGCTTGGACAGGGGGAGAGCCCAAGAGACCCAGTACTTC CASSLDRGRAQETQYF NA TRBJ2-5 TRBD1 TRBV7-6
TGTGCCAGCAGCCGCCTGGGACAGGGCGGGAACTATGGCTACACCTTC CASSRLGQGGNYGYTF NA TRBJ1-2 TRBD1 TRBV7-2
TGTGCCAGTAGTCCAAGACAGGCTGGAAACACCATATATTTT CASSPRQAGNTIYF NA TRBJ1-3 NA TRBV19
TGCGCCAGCGCAGTGGGGCAACCGAACACTGAAGCTTTCTTT CASAVGQPNTEAFF NA TRBJ1-1 NA TRBV5-1
TGTGCCAGCAGCTTAGCGCCCAGGACGGGAGCAGGTCAGCCCCAGCATTTT CASSLAPRTGAGQPQHF NA TRBJ1-5 NA TRBV7-6
TGTGCCAGCAGCTCTCCCTCGGAGTGGCATGAGCAGTTCTTC CASSSPSEWHEQFF NA TRBJ2-1 NA TRBV7-2
TGCGCCAGCTCCGGACAGTACCCCTCTACCTACAATGAGCAGTTCTTC CASSGQYPSTYNEQFF NA TRBJ2-1 NA TRBV4-3
TGTGCCATCAGTCCCGACAGATACTACGAGCAGTACTTC CAISPDRYYEQYF NA TRBJ2-7 NA TRBV10-3
TGTGCCAGCAGTTCGGACAGGGCAGACTCTGGGGCCAACGTCCTGACTTTC CASSSDRADSGANVLTF NA TRBJ2-6 TRBD1 TRBV28
TGTGCCAGCAGCGTGTCCGGGACAGGGGAATACGAGCAGTACTTC CASSVSGTGEYEQYF NA TRBJ2-7 TRBD1 TRBV9
TGTGCCAGCAGCCCTATTATGGGGGGACAGGGGGTCCTCTCTGGGGCCAACGTCCTGACTTTC CASSPIMGGQGVLSGANVLTF NA TRBJ2-6 TRBD1 TRBV3-1/TRBV3-2
TGTGCCAGCTCACCCCGGGACAGGATCTCTGGAAACACCATATATTTT CASSPRDRISGNTIYF once TRBJ1-3 TRBD1 TRBV18
TGTGCCAGCAGTTACTGGGGACTAGCGGGAGTAGGAACCTACGAGCAGTACTTC CASSYWGLAGVGTYEQYF NA TRBJ2-7 TRBD2 TRBV6-2/TRBV6-3
TGCGCCAGCAGCTCCGAATCGACTAGCGGGAGTGAGACCCAGTACTTC CASSSESTSGSETQYF NA TRBJ2-5 TRBD2 TRBV5-1
TGTGCCAGCCATGCCGGGACAGGGCCTAATGGCTACACCTTC CASHAGTGPNGYTF few TRBJ1-2 TRBD1 TRBV2
TGTGCCACCAGTGATTTAACAGGCACTGAAGCTTTCTTT CATSDLTGTEAFF NA TRBJ1-1 NA TRBV24-1
TGTGCCAGTAGTGGATCAGGGGGTTACGAGCAGTACTTC CASSGSGGYEQYF NA TRBJ2-7 TRBD1 TRBV19
TGTGCCAGCTCACCCCAGGGCGGCGTGGAGACCCAGTACTTC CASSPQGGVETQYF NA TRBJ2-5 NA TRBV18
TGTGCCAGCAGTTTGCTAGCGGGAGTTTGGGATGAGCAGTTCTTC CASSLLAGVWDEQFF NA TRBJ2-1 TRBD2 TRBV6-2/TRBV6-3
TGTGCCAGCATGGCTCAGGGGGCACCTGGAAACACCATATATTTT CASMAQGAPGNTIYF NA TRBJ1-3 TRBD1 TRBV28
TGTGCCACCAGTGATTTGGGCCAGGGAATCGGGGAGCTGTTTTTT CATSDLGQGIGELFF NA TRBJ2-2 NA TRBV24-1
TGTGCCAGCAGCTCTATTCTAGCGCTCAGAGAGACCCAGTACTTC CASSSILALRETQYF NA TRBJ2-5 NA TRBV7-2
TGTGCCAGCAGCCCGGGACAGGGAAACCAAAACACCATATATTTT CASSPGQGNQNTIYF few TRBJ1-3 TRBD1 TRBV3-1/TRBV3-2
TGTGCCATCAGAAGACAGACGAACACTGAAGCTTTCTTT CAIRRQTNTEAFF NA TRBJ1-1 NA TRBV10-3
TGTGCCAGCAAAAGAAGACAGTCTCCCCCGCTAGGGTACTACGAGCAGTACTTC CASKRRQSPPLGYYEQYF NA TRBJ2-7 NA TRBV28
TGCGCCAGCTCTCATCTCACTAGCGGGAGATACACCGGGGAGCTGTTTTTT CASSHLTSGRYTGELFF few TRBJ2-2 TRBD2 TRBV5-1
TGCGCCAGCAGCCCGTTGGGAGCGGAGAACACCGGGGAGCTGTTTTTT CASSPLGAENTGELFF NA TRBJ2-2 NA TRBV4-3
TGTGCCAGCAGCGAAATAGCGGGAGTGAACACCGGGGAGCTGTTTTTT CASSEIAGVNTGELFF NA TRBJ2-2 TRBD2 TRBV11-3
TGTGCCAGCAGCCAAGACAGGTTCTCCTTCGAGCAGTACTTC CASSQDRFSFEQYF NA TRBJ2-7 NA TRBV4-2
TGCGCCAGCAGCCAAGACCCGAACAGGGCGGGCGAGCAGTACTTC CASSQDPNRAGEQYF NA TRBJ2-7 NA TRBV4-1